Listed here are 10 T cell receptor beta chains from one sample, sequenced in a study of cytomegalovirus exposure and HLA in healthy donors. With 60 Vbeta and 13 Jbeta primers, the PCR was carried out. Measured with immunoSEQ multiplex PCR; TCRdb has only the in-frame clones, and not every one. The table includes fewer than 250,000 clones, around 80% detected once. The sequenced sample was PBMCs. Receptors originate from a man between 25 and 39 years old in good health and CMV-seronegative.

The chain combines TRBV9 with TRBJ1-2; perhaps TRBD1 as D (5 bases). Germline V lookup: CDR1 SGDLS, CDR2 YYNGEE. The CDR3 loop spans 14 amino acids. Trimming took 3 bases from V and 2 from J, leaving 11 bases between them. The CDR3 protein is CASSASRVNYGYTF. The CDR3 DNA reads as TGTGCCAGCAGCGCCTCCAGGGTGAACTATGGCTACACCTTC.

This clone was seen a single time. The CDR3 loop is CASSLEERGYTF. DNA for the CDR3: TGTGCCAGCAGCCTAGAAGAGAGAGGCTACACCTTC. This chain joins TRBV5-5 and TRBJ1-2; D gene uncertain. The ends were cut back, 4 bases at V and 8 bases at J, with 12 bases in the middle. This CDR3 has 12 residues. CDR1 and CDR2 from the germline V gene are SGHKS and YYEKEE (reference sequence).

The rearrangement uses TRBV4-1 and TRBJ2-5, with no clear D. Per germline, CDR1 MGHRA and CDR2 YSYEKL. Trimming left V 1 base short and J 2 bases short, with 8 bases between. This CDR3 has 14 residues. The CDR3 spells CASSQAGVQETQYF. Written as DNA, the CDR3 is TGCGCCAGCAGCCAAGCAGGCGTTCAAGAGACCCAGTACTTC.

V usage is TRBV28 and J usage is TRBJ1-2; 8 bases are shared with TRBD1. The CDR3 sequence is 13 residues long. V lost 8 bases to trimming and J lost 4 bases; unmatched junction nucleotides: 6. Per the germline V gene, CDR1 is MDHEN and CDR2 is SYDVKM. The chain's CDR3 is CASVETGAYGYTF. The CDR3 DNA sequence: TGTGCCAGCGTCGAGACAGGGGCCTATGGCTACACCTTC.

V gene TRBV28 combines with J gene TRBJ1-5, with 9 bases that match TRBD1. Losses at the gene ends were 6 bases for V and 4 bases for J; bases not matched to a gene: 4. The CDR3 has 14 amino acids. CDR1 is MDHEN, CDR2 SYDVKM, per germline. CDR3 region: CASREGQGNQPQHF. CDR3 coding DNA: TGTGCCAGCAGGGAGGGACAGGGAAATCAGCCCCAGCATTTT.

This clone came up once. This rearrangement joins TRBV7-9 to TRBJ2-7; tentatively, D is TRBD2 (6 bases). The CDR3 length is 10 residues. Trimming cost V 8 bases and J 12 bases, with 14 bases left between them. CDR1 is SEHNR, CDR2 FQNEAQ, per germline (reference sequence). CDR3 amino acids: CASLVEGPYF. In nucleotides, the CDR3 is TGTGCCAGCCTTGTGGAGGGACCGTACTTC.

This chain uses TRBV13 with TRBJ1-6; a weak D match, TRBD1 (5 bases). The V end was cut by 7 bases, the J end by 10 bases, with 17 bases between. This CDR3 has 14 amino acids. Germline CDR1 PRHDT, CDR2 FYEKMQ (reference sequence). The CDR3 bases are TGTGCCAGCACCGAAGGGAGGGGCCGATCACCCCTCCACTTT. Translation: CASTEGRGRSPLHF.

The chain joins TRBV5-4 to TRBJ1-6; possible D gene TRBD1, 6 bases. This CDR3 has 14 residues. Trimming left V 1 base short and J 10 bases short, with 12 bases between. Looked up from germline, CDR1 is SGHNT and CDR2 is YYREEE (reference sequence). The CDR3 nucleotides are TGTGCCAGCAGCTTGACAGGGAATGACTCACCCCTCCACTTT. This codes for CASSLTGNDSPLHF.

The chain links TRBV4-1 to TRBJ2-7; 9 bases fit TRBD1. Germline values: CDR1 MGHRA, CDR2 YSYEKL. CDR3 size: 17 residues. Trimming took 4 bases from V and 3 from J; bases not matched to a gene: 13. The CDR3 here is CASSLNSFRDRDYEQYF. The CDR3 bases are TGCGCCAGCAGCCTGAACAGCTTCCGGGACAGGGACTACGAGCAGTACTTC.

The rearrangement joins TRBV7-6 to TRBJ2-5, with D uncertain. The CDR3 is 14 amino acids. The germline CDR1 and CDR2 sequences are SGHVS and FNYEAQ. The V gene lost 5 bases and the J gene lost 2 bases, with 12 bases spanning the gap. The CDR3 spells CASSLSSVQETQYF. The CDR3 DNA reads TGTGCCAGCAGCCTGTCGTCGGTTCAAGAGACCCAGTACTTC.